The 29 T cell receptor beta chains in this list originate from one sample, sequenced in a study of cytomegalovirus exposure and HLA in healthy donors. PCR primers comprised 60 Vbeta and 13 Jbeta primers. TCRdb's copy holds only in-frame clones and misses some; the assay was immunoSEQ multiplex PCR. The repertoire holds approximately 150,000 clones, with under 85% as singletons. Specimen: PBMCs. The receptors originated from a woman between 18 and 29 years old in good health and CMV-seropositive.

The chain combines TRBV6-5 with TRBJ2-7; D is possibly TRBD2 (5 bases). From germline, CDR1 is MNHEY and CDR2 SVGAGI. The CDR3 consists of 13 residues. V lost 2 bases to trimming and J lost 1 base, with 6 bases between them. The CDR3 DNA follows: TGTGCCAGCAGTTACGCGGGTTCCTACGAGCAGTACTTC. Its translation is CASSYAGSYEQYF.

This clone was observed once. The chain employs TRBV7-2 and TRBJ1-6; 7 bases map to TRBD1. Trimming took 5 bases from V and 9 from J; bases not matched to a gene: 13. The germline V gene encodes CDR1 SGHTA and CDR2 FQGNSA. The CDR3 covers 16 residues. The DNA for the CDR3 is TGTGCCAGCAGCCCTACAGGTGGCAGGGGGTTTTCACCCCTCCACTTT. Protein: CASSPTGGRGFSPLHF.

The chain employs TRBV7-9 and TRBJ2-5, with D possibly matching TRBD2 (7 bases). The germline V and J ends were trimmed by 5 bases and 1 base, with 14 bases remaining between them. This CDR3 comprises 15 residues. Germline V lookup: CDR1 SEHNR, CDR2 FQNEAQ (reference sequence). Here the CDR3 reads CASSPRGGGQETQYF. The CDR3 nucleotides read TGTGCCAGCAGCCCCCGAGGGGGGGGCCAAGAGACCCAGTACTTC.

This clone appeared a few times. The chain carries TRBV19 and TRBJ1-6; the D gene is possibly TRBD1 (5 bases). Trimming stripped 0 bases from V and 9 bases from J, with 12 bases between. Germline assignment: CDR1 LNHDA and CDR2 SQIVND (reference sequence). CDR3 length: 15 amino acids. For the CDR3, the DNA is TGTGCCAGTAGTATAGAAGAGACAGAGACTTCACCCCTCCACTTT. Protein: CASSIEETETSPLHF.

J is TRBJ2-5 and V is TRBV29-1; a possible D gene is TRBD1 (6 bases). Germline V gene data show CDR1 as SQVTM and CDR2 as ANQGSEA. The CDR3 runs 15 residues. Trimming cost V 1 base and J 2 bases, with 14 bases left between them. The CDR3 DNA sequence: TGCAGCGTTGAAGGGCCCGGGACATATCAAGAGACCCAGTACTTC. Protein: CSVEGPGTYQETQYF.

The rearrangement links TRBV6-1 to TRBJ1-6; the D gene is possibly TRBD1 (6 bases). V gave up 2 bases and J gave up 8 bases, with 19 bases separating them. The CDR3 loop spans 17 amino acids. CDR1 and CDR2 from the germline V gene are MNHNS and SASEGT. CDR3 protein: CASSEFARQELDSPLHF. The CDR3 nucleotides are TGTGCCAGCAGTGAATTCGCGCGACAGGAACTCGATTCACCCCTCCACTTT.

This clone was counted between two and nine times. The chain links TRBV29-1 to TRBJ2-7; 7 positions match TRBD2. The trim removed 4 bases at V and 5 bases at J, leaving 8 bases unmatched. The V gene's germline CDR1 is SQVTM and CDR2 ANQGSEA. The CDR3 runs to 13 residues. The CDR3 region is CSVGPGGSDEQYF. CDR3 nucleotides: TGCAGCGTTGGGCCCGGGGGGTCCGACGAGCAGTACTTC.

V gene TRBV5-1 combines with J gene TRBJ1-5, with 9 bases identical to TRBD1. The junction had 3 bases not matched to a gene; V was cut back by 4 bases and J by 4 bases. The CDR3 loop spans 14 amino acids. Germline lookup yields CDR1 SGHRS and CDR2 YFSETQ. Here the CDR3 DNA reads TGCGCCAGCAGCCAAGGACAGGGGAATCAGCCCCAGCATTTT. Its translation is CASSQGQGNQPQHF.

The chain is built from TRBV5-1 and TRBJ2-1; TRBD1 agrees at 7 bases. CDR3 length: 15 residues. Germline CDR1 is SGHRS and CDR2 is YFSETQ. After removal of 4 bases from V and 10 bases from J, the junction contained 14 bases not matched to a gene. The CDR3 loop reads CASSVNRDSLSEQFF. The CDR3 DNA sequence: TGCGCCAGCAGCGTAAACCGGGACAGCTTGTCCGAGCAGTTCTTC.

This clone was picked up a small number of times. J is TRBJ1-2 and V is TRBV4-3; 7 positions match TRBD1. Unmatched junction bases numbered 6, after V lost 4 bases and J lost 7 bases. CDR3 size: 13 residues. Germline CDR1 and CDR2: LGHNA and YSLEER. The CDR3 sequence: CASSLQGIGGYTF. In DNA form, the CDR3 reads TGCGCCAGCAGCCTACAGGGGATAGGTGGCTACACCTTC.

The chain has TRBV5-1 and TRBJ2-3; tentative D call: TRBD2 (6 bases). Trimming removed 1 base from V and 3 bases from J, with 12 bases in between. Germline lookup yields CDR1 SGHRS and CDR2 YFSETQ. The CDR3 has 15 amino acids. CDR3 region: CASSLLGRGTDTQYF. The CDR3 region has the DNA TGCGCCAGCAGCTTGCTAGGACGGGGGACAGATACGCAGTATTTT.

The chain links TRBV6-1 to TRBJ1-2; D remains ambiguous. Deletions cut 6 bases from V and 0 bases from J, with 11 bases between. CDR3 length equals 14 residues. The germline V gene encodes CDR1 MNHNS and CDR2 SASEGT. The CDR3 protein is CASRLGVANYGYTF. For the CDR3, the DNA is TGTGCCAGCAGGCTAGGAGTAGCTAACTATGGCTACACCTTC.

The chain has TRBV11-2 and TRBJ1-3; D call uncertain. This CDR3 is 12 amino acids long. Germline V gives CDR1 SGHAT, CDR2 FQNNGV. The V end lost 3 bases, the J end lost 5 bases, and 5 bases lay between the germline ends. CDR3 loop: CASSLERNTIYF. As DNA, the CDR3 is TGTGCCAGCAGCTTGGAGAGAAACACCATATATTTT.

This rearrangement joins TRBV5-4 to TRBJ2-2; D is undetermined. The ends were cut back, 6 bases at V and 5 bases at J, with 11 bases in the middle. The CDR3 loop spans 13 amino acids. Germline V CDR1 and CDR2: SGHNT, YYREEE (reference sequence). In DNA, the CDR3 is TGTGCCAGCAACTCCGTACCGACCGGGGAGCTGTTTTTT. It is translated as CASNSVPTGELFF. Using reference TRBV5-4 and TRBJ2-2 for the parts outside the CDR3, the full variable domain is ETGVTQSPTHLIKTRGQQVTLRCSSQSGHNTVSWYQQALGQGPQFIFQYYREEENGRGNFPPRFSGLQFPNYSSELNVNALELDDSALYLCASNSVPTGELFFGEGSRLTVL.

This clone turned up a few times. V usage is TRBV11-2 and J usage is TRBJ1-1; D remains ambiguous. Trimming cost V 8 bases and J 5 bases, with 15 bases left between them. Per the germline V gene, CDR1 is SGHAT and CDR2 is FQNNGV. This CDR3 is built from 13 residues. CDR3 sequence (DNA): TGTGCCAGCGTGCCATCGGGTGGGACTGAAGCTTTCTTT. Protein: CASVPSGGTEAFF.

The chain couples TRBV6-5 to TRBJ1-1, with TRBD1 identical over 7 bases. V dropped 6 bases and J dropped 1; count of bases not matched to a gene: 8. CDR3 length: 15 amino acids. From germline, CDR1 is MNHEY and CDR2 SVGAGI. As DNA, the CDR3 is TGTGCCAGCAGCGCCACAGGGGAAGGGAACACTGAAGCTTTCTTT. Translating it yields CASSATGEGNTEAFF.

The chain uses TRBV6-1 and TRBJ1-2, with D uncertain. V lost 5 bases and J lost 7, with 17 bases in between. Looked up from germline, CDR1 is MNHNS and CDR2 is SASEGT. The CDR3 contains 14 residues. The CDR3 nucleotides read TGTGCCAGCAGTACCGGACTCGCCGAAGGTGGCTACACCTTC. It translates to CASSTGLAEGGYTF.

This clone showed up just a few times. The genes are TRBV7-2 and TRBJ2-2; 7 bases align to TRBD2. Germline V gene data show CDR1 as SGHTA and CDR2 as FQGNSA. The CDR3 runs 16 residues. The trim removed 1 base at V and 6 bases at J, leaving 8 bases unmatched. The CDR3 is CASSLGSRGTAGELFF. The CDR3 region has the DNA TGTGCCAGCAGCTTAGGGTCGCGGGGGACGGCCGGGGAGCTGTTTTTT. Based on the CDR3 plus reference TRBV7-2 and TRBJ2-2, the full variable domain is GAGVSQSPSNKVTEKGKDVELRCDPISGHTALYWYRQSLGQGLEFLIYFQGNSAPDKSGLPSDRFSAERTGGSVSTLTIQRTQQEDSAVYLCASSLGSRGTAGELFFGEGSRLTVL.

This clone showed up just once. This specimen includes other DNA sequences encoding the same CDR3. V gene TRBV2 combines with J gene TRBJ1-5; the D gene is possibly TRBD1 (5 bases). The CDR3 has 15 residues. Germline CDR1 SNHLY, CDR2 FYNNEI. V was shortened by 6 bases and J by 0 bases, with 12 bases between the two germline ends. Here the CDR3 reads CASSGGDTSNQPQHF. In nucleotides, the CDR3 is TGTGCCAGCAGCGGGGGAGACACTAGCAATCAGCCCCAGCATTTT.

The rearrangement links TRBV30 to TRBJ1-3; D is uncertain. Trimming shortened V by 2 bases and J by 0 bases, and 8 bases separated the two germline ends. This CDR3 region has 14 residues. CDR1 GTSNPN and CDR2 SVGIG come from the germline V gene (reference sequence). The CDR3 nucleotides read TGTGCCTGGAGTTCAGGAAACTCTGGAAACACCATATATTTT. This sequence encodes CAWSSGNSGNTIYF.

This chain uses TRBV7-6 with TRBJ1-2; 7 bases agree with TRBD1. Germline trimming cut 5 bases from V and 0 bases from J; bases unmatched to any gene: 9. The CDR3 runs 16 residues. Germline loops: CDR1 SGHVS, CDR2 FNYEAQ. The CDR3 loop is CASSPWTGEANYGYTF. CDR3 coding DNA: TGTGCCAGCAGCCCGTGGACAGGCGAAGCTAACTATGGCTACACCTTC.

This CDR3 reads CASSRINSIGTREQFF. CDR3 bases: TGTGCCAGCAGCCGCATCAATAGCATCGGGACACGGGAGCAGTTCTTC. The rearrangement uses TRBV7-9 and TRBJ2-1, with a tentative D call TRBD1 (6 bases). Trimming removed 5 bases from V and 10 bases from J, with 24 bases in between. Per germline, CDR1 SEHNR and CDR2 FQNEAQ (reference sequence). The CDR3 has 16 residues.

The chain joins TRBV7-2 to TRBJ1-1; D is unresolved. CDR3 length: 15 residues. The germline CDR1 and CDR2 sequences are SGHTA and FQGNSA. The V and J ends lost 5 bases and 1 base respectively, with 14 bases between them. The CDR3 nucleotides read TGTGCCAGCAGCCCCGATAGTCGGTGGAACACTGAAGCTTTCTTT. Amino acids: CASSPDSRWNTEAFF. The entire variable domain, with the rest obtained from reference TRBV7-2 and TRBJ1-1, is as follows: GAGVSQSPSNKVTEKGKDVELRCDPISGHTALYWYRQSLGQGLEFLIYFQGNSAPDKSGLPSDRFSAERTGGSVSTLTIQRTQQEDSAVYLCASSPDSRWNTEAFFGQGTRLTVV.

The chain is built from TRBV7-3 and TRBJ2-1, with 8 bases matching TRBD2. Germline trimming cut 5 bases from V and 8 bases from J; bases unmatched to any gene: 8. CDR1 SGHTA and CDR2 FQGTGA come from the germline V gene. The CDR3 length is 14 residues. CDR3 in DNA: TGTGCCAGCAGCGCACCGGGACTAGGGGATGAGCAGTTCTTC. It codes for CASSAPGLGDEQFF.

This clone was seen a single time. The V call is TRBV19, the J call TRBJ1-4, with TRBD1 matching 8 bases. The CDR3 sequence is 16 residues long. The J segment lost 4 bases and the V segment lost 3 bases, leaving 7 bases of the junction unmatched. From germline, CDR1 is LNHDA and CDR2 SQIVND (reference sequence). CDR3 DNA: TGTGCCAGTAGTATTCGGGCAGGGGGCTTTAATGAAAAACTGTTTTTT. Amino acids: CASSIRAGGFNEKLFF.

Worth noting for this clone: The same CDR3 also results from other DNA sequences found in this sample. This chain connects TRBV30 to TRBJ1-6; 9 bases line up with TRBD1. V gave up 1 base and J gave up 5 bases; unmatched junction bases: 6. CDR1 is GTSNPN, CDR2 SVGIG, per germline (reference sequence). The CDR3 extends over 16 amino acids. DNA for the CDR3: TGTGCCTGGAGTGATCTCCGGGACAGGGATAATTCACCCCTCCACTTT. Amino acids: CAWSDLRDRDNSPLHF.

This chain links TRBV4-3 with TRBJ2-1, with TRBD2 matching 8 bases. Unmatched junction bases numbered 5, after V lost 0 bases and J lost 4 bases. The CDR3 runs 16 residues. Germline assignment: CDR1 LGHNA and CDR2 YSLEER. The CDR3 sequence is CASSQEFQRGYNEQFF. The CDR3 DNA sequence: TGCGCCAGCAGCCAAGAGTTTCAGCGGGGGTACAATGAGCAGTTCTTC.

This sequence joins TRBV5-6 and TRBJ2-5; 9 bases align to TRBD2. CDR1 and CDR2 from the germline V gene are SGHDT and YYEEEE. The CDR3 has 16 amino acids. After removal of 4 bases from V and 4 bases from J, the junction contained 11 bases not matched to a gene. DNA of the CDR3: TGTGCCAGCAGCCCCCTCGGCGCGGGGGGGATAGAGACCCAGTACTTC. Protein sequence: CASSPLGAGGIETQYF.

This chain connects TRBV7-3 to TRBJ2-3; 9 bases agree with TRBD2. Trimming at V came to 4 bases and at J to 4 bases, leaving 12 bases not matched to a gene. CDR3 length equals 17 residues. The germline V gene encodes CDR1 SGHTA and CDR2 FQGTGA. The CDR3 sequence is CASSYPPSGEAADTQYF. The CDR3 DNA reads TGTGCCAGCAGCTACCCCCCTAGCGGGGAGGCGGCAGATACGCAGTATTTT. Filled out from reference TRBV7-3 and TRBJ2-3, the complete variable domain reads GAGVSQTPSNKVTEKGKYVELRCDPISGHTALYWYRQSLGQGPEFLIYFQGTGAADDSGLPNDRFFAVRPEGSVSTLKIQRTERGDSAVYLCASSYPPSGEAADTQYFGPGTRLTVL.